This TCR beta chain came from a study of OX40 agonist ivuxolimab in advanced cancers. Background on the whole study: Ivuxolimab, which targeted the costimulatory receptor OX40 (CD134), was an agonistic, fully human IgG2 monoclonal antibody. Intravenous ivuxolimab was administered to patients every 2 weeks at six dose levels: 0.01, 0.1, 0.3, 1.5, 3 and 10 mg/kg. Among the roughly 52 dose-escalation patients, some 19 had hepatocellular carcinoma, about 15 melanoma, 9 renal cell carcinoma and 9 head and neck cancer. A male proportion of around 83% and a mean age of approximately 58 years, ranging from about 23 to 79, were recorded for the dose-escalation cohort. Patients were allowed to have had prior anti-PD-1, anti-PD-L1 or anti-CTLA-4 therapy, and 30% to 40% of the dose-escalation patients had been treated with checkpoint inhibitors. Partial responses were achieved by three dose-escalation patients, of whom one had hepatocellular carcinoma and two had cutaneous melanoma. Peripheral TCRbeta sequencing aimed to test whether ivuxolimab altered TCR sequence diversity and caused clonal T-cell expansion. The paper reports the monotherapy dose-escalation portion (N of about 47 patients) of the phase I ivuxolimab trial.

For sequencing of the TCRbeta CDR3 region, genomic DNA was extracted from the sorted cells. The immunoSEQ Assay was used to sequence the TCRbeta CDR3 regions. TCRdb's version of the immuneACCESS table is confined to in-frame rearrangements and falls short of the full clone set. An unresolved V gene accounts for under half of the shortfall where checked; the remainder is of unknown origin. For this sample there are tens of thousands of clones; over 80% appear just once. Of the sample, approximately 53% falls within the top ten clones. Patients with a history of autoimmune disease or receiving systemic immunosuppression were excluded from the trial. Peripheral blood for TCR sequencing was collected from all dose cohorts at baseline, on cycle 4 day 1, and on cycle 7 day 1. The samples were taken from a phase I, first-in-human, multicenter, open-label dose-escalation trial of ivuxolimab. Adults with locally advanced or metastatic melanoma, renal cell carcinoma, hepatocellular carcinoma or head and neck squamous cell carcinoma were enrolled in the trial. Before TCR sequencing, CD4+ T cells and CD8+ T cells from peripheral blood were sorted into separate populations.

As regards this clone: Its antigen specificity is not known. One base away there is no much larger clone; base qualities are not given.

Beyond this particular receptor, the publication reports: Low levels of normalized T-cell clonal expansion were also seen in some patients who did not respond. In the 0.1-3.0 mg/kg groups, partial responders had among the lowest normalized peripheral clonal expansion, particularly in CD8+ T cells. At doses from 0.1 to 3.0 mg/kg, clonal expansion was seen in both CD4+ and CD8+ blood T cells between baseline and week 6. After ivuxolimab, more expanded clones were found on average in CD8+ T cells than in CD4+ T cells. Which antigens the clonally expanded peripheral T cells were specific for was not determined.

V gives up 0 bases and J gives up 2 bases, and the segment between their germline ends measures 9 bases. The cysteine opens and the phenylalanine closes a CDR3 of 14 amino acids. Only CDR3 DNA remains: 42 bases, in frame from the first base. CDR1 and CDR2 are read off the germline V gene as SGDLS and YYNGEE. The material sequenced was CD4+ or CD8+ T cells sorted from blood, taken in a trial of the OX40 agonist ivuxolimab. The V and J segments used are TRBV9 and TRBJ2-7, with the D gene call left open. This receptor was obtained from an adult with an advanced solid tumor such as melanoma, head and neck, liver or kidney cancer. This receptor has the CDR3 CASSVDGYTYEQYF. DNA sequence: TGTGCCAGCAGCGTAGACGGGTATACCTACGAGCAGTACTTC.